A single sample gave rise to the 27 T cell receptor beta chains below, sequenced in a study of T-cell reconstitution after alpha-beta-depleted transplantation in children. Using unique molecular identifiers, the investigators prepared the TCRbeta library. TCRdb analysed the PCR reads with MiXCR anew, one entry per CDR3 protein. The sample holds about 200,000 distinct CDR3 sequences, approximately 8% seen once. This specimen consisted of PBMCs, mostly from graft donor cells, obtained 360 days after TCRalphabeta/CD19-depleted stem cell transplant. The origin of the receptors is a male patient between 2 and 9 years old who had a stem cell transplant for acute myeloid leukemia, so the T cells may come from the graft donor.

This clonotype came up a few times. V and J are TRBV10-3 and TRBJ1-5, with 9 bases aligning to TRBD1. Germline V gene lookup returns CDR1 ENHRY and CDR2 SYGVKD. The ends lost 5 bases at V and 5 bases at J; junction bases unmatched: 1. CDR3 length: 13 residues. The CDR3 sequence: CAISWDRDQPQHF. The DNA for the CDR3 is TGTGCCATCAGTTGGGACAGGGATCAGCCCCAGCATTTT.

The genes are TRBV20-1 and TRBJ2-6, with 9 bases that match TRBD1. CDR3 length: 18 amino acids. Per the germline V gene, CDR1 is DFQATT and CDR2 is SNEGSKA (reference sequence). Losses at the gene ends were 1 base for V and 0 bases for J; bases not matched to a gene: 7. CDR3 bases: TGCAGTGCTAGAGTCCCGGGACAGGGAAACTCTGGGGCCAACGTCCTGACTTTC. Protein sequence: CSARVPGQGNSGANVLTF.

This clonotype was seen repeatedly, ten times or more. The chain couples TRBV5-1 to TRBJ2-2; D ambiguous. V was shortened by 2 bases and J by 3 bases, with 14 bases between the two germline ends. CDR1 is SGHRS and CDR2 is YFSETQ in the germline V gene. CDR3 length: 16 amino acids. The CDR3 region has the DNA TGCGCCAGCAGCTTATGGTTAGGAAGGGACACCGGGGAGCTGTTTTTT. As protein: CASSLWLGRDTGELFF.

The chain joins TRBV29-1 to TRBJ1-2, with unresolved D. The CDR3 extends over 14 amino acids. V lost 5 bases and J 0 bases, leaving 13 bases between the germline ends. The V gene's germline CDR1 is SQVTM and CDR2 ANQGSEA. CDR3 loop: CSVCYSSANYGYTF. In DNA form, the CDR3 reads TGCAGCGTTTGTTACAGCTCAGCTAACTATGGCTACACCTTC.

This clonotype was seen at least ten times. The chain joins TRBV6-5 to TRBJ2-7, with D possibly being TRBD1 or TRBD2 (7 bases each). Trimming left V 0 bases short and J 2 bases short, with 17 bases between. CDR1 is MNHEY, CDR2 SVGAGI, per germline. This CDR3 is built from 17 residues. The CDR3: CASSYSSGDSSTYEQYF. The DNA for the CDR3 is TGTGCCAGCAGTTACTCGAGCGGGGACAGCTCTACCTACGAGCAGTACTTC.

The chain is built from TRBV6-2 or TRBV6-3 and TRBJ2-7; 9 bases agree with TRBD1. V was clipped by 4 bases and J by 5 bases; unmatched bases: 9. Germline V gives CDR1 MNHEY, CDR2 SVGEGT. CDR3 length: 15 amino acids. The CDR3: CASSFWDRARDEQYF. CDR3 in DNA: TGTGCCAGCAGTTTTTGGGACAGGGCGAGGGACGAGCAGTACTTC.

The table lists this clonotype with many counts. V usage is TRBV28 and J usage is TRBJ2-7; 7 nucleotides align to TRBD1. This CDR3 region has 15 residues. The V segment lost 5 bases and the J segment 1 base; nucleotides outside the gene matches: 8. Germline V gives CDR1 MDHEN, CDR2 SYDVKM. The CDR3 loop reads CASSLIRTGSYEQYF. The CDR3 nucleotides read TGTGCCAGCAGTCTCATAAGGACAGGTTCCTACGAGCAGTACTTC.

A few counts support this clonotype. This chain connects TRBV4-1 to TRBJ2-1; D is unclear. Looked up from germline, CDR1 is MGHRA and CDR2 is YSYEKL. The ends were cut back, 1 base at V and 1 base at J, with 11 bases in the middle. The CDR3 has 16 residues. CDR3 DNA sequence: TGCGCCAGCAGCCAAGGGTCGGGCAGATCCTACAATGAGCAGTTCTTC. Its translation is CASSQGSGRSYNEQFF.

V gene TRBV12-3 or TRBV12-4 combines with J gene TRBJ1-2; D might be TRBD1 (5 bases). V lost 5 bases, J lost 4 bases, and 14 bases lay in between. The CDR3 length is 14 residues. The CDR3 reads CASSLRVRGYGYTF. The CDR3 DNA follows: TGTGCCAGCAGTCTCAGGGTCCGGGGCTATGGCTACACCTTC.

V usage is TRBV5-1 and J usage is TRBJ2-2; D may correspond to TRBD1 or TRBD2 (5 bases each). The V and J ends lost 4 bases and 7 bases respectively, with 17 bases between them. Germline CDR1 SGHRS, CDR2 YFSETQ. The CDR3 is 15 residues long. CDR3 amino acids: CASSPAAPRGGELFF. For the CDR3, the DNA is TGCGCCAGCAGCCCGGCGGCCCCGAGGGGCGGGGAGCTGTTTTTT.

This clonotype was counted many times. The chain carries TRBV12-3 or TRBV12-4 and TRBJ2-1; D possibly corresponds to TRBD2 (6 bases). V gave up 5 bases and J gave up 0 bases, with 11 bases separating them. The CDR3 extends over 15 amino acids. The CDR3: CASSRGGSSYNEQFF. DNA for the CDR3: TGTGCCAGCAGTCGTGGAGGGAGCTCCTACAATGAGCAGTTCTTC.

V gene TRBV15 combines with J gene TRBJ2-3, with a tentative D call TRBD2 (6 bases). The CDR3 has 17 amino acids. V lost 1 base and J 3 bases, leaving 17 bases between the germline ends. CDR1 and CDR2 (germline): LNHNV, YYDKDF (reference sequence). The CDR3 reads CATSRALRGPGTDTQYF. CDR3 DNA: TGTGCCACCAGCAGAGCCTTGCGGGGCCCGGGGACAGATACGCAGTATTTT. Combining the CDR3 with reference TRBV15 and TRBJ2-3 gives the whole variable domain DAMVIQNPRYQVTQFGKPVTLSCSQTLNHNVMYWYQQKSSQAPKLLFHYYDKDFNNEADTPDNFQSRRPNTSFCFLDIRSPGLGDTAMYLCATSRALRGPGTDTQYFGPGTRLTVL.

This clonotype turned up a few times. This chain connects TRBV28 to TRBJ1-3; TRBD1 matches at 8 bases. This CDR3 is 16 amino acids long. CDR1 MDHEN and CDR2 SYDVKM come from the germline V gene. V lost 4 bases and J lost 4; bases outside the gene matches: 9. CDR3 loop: CASSSIGTGGGNTIYF. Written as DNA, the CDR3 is TGTGCCAGCAGTTCTATTGGGACAGGCGGGGGAAACACCATATATTTT. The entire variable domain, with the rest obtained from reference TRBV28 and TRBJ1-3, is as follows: DVKVTQSSRYLVKRTGEKVFLECVQDMDHENMFWYRQDPGLGLRLIYFSYDVKMKEKGDIPEGYSVSREKKERFSLILESASTNQTSMYLCASSSIGTGGGNTIYFGEGSWLTVV.

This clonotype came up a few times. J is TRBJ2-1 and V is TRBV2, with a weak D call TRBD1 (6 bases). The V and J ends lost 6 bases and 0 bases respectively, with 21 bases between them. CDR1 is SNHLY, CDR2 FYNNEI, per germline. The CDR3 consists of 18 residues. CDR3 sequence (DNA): TGTGCCAGCAGCTCGTCCGGCCCCCCACAGGGCTCCTACAATGAGCAGTTCTTC. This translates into CASSSSGPPQGSYNEQFF.

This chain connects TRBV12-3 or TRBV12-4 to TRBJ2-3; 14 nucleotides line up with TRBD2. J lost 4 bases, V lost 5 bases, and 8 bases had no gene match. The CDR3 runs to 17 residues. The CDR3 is CASSPTRLAGGADTQYF. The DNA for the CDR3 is TGTGCCAGCAGTCCCACTCGACTAGCGGGAGGGGCAGATACGCAGTATTTT.

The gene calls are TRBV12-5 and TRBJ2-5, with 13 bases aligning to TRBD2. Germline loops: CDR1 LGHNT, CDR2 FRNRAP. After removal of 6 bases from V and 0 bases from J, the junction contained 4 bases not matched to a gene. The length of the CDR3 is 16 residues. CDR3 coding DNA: TGTGCTAGTGGCCAGGGGACTAGCGGGAACCAAGAGACCCAGTACTTC. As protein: CASGQGTSGNQETQYF.

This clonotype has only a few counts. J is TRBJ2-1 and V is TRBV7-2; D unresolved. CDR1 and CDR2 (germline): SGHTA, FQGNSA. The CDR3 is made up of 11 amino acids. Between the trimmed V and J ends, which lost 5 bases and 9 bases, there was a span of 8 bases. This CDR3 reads CASSDMGEQFF. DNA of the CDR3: TGTGCCAGCAGCGACATGGGTGAGCAGTTCTTC.

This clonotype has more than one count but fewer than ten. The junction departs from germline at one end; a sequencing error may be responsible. For the CDR3, the DNA is TGCTGTGCTAGAGATCGAAGACGGACCTCTTATAATCAGCCCCAGCATTTT. Its translation: CCARDRRRTSYNQPQHF. The chain uses TRBV20-1 and TRBJ1-5, with unresolved D. Germline loops: CDR1 DFQATT, CDR2 SNEGSKA (reference sequence). This CDR3 is 17 amino acids long.

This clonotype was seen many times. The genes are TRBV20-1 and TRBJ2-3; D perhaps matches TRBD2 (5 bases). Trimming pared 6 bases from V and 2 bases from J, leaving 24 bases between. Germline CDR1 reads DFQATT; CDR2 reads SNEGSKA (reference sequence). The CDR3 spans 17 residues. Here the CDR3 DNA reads TGCAGTGCCTTTGAAGAAGGGCGGGCTGACGACACAGATACGCAGTATTTT. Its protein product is CSAFEEGRADDTDTQYF.

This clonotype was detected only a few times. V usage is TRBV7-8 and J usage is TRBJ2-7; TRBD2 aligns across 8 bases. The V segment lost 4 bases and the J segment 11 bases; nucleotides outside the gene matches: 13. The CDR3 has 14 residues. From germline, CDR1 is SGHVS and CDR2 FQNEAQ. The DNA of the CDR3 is TGTGCCAGCAGCTCCGGACTAGCCGGGAGGGGAAAGTACTTC. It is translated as CASSSGLAGRGKYF. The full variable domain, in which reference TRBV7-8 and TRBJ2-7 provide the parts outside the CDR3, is GAGVSQSPRYKVAKRGQDVALRCDPISGHVSLFWYQQALGQGPEFLTYFQNEAQLDKSGLPSDRFFAERPEGSVSTLKIQRTQQEDSAVYLCASSSGLAGRGKYFGPGTRLTVT.

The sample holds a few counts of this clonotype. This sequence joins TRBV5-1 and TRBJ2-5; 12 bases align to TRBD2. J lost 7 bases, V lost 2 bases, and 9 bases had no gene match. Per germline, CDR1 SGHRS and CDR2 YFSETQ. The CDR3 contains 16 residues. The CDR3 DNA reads TGCGCCAGCAGCTTTGGACTAGCGGGATCCGTGGGGACCCAGTACTTC. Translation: CASSFGLAGSVGTQYF. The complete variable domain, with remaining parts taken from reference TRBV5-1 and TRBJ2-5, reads KAGVTQTPRYLIKTRGQQVTLSCSPISGHRSVSWYQQTPGQGLQFLFEYFSETQRNKGNFPGRFSGRQFSNSRSEMNVSTLELGDSALYLCASSFGLAGSVGTQYFGPGTRLLVL.

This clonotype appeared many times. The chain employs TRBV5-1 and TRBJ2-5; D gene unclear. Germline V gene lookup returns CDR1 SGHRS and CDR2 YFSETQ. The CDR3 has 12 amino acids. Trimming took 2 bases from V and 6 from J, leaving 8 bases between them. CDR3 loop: CASSFPLQTQYF. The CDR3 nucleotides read TGCGCCAGCAGCTTTCCTCTCCAGACCCAGTACTTC.

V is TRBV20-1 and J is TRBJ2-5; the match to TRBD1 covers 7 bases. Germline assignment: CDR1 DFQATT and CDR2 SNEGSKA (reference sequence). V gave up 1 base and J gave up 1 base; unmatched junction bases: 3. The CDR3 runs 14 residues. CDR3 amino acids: CSARVGTAQETQYF. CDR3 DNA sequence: TGCAGTGCTAGAGTCGGGACAGCCCAAGAGACCCAGTACTTC.

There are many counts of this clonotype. The CDR3 spells CSVVGGIGEKLFF. The CDR3 DNA is TGCAGCGTTGTAGGGGGCATTGGCGAAAAACTGTTTTTT. This chain joins TRBV29-1 and TRBJ1-4, with TRBD1 matching 7 bases. CDR1 is SQVTM and CDR2 is ANQGSEA in the germline V gene. V lost 4 bases to trimming and J lost 8 bases; unmatched junction nucleotides: 7. This CDR3 contains 13 residues.

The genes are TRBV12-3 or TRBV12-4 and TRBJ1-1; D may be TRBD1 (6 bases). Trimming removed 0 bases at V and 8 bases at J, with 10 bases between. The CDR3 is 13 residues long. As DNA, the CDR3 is TGTGCCAGCAGTTTAGCTCAACAGGGAGAAGCTTTCTTT. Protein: CASSLAQQGEAFF.

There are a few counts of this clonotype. CDR3 coding DNA: TGCAGCGTTGAAAGGAGGGGGAACACTGAAGCTTTCTTT. Protein product: CSVERRGNTEAFF. This chain links TRBV29-1 with TRBJ1-1; a weak D match, TRBD1 (5 bases). The V gene's germline CDR1 is SQVTM and CDR2 ANQGSEA. Trimming stripped 2 bases from V and 1 base from J, with 8 bases between. The CDR3 totals 13 residues.

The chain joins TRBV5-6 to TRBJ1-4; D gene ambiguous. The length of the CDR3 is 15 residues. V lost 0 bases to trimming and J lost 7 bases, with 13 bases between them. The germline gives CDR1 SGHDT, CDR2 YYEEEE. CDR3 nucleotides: TGTGCCAGCAGCTTGGGAAGCTCCTGGGGTGAAAAACTGTTTTTT. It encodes CASSLGSSWGEKLFF.